Listed below are T cell receptor beta chains from one sample, sequenced in a study of cytomegalovirus exposure and HLA in healthy donors. The table came from immunoSEQ multiplex PCR; TCRdb's copy has only in-frame clones and leaves some out. This sample has 150,000 to 200,000 clones, with around nine tenths found just once. The sequencing sample was made of PBMCs. These receptors were obtained from a woman in her late teens or twenties in good health and CMV-seronegative. Each CDR3 is given without its conserved first and last residue. Fields, in order: V gene, J gene, CDR3 protein.

V: TRBV4-1
J: TRBJ2-2
CDR3: ASSQEGDYNTGELF

V: TRBV18
J: TRBJ2-2
CDR3: ASSPPERANPGELF

V: TRBV6-1
J: TRBJ1-3
CDR3: ASTQGTGRNTIY

V: TRBV18
J: TRBJ2-7
CDR3: ASSPRGTERTYEQY

V: TRBV5-6
J: TRBJ2-7
CDR3: ASSLAQPFSYEQY

V: TRBV28
J: TRBJ2-5
CDR3: ASSYPDSYPQETQY

V: TRBV11-3
J: TRBJ1-1
CDR3: ARGAGISEAF

V: TRBV7-2
J: TRBJ1-2
CDR3: ASSFDRGLIYGYT

V: TRBV30
J: TRBJ2-1
CDR3: AWKGTSGSHEQF

V: TRBV4-2
J: TRBJ2-7
CDR3: ASSQGDTQVGEQY

V: TRBV19
J: TRBJ1-5
CDR3: ASMTGLGVGAQPQH

V: TRBV19
J: TRBJ1-5
CDR3: ASTGGAGQPQH

V: TRBV10-3
J: TRBJ1-2
CDR3: AISASVYGYT

V: TRBV6-5
J: TRBJ2-5
CDR3: ATGTSGGAEETQY

V: TRBV10-1
J: TRBJ1-1
CDR3: ASSGASDTEAF

V: TRBV7-9
J: TRBJ1-1
CDR3: SSSPGRGADTEAF

V: TRBV9
J: TRBJ1-1
CDR3: ASSVGTVNTEAF

V: TRBV4-1
J: TRBJ2-2
CDR3: ASSQDTNTGELF

V: TRBV7-2
J: TRBJ1-3
CDR3: ASSLAGTSGNTIY

V: TRBV7-2
J: TRBJ1-2
CDR3: ASSLEWQVDGYT

V: TRBV2
J: TRBJ1-4
CDR3: ASNREGGEKLF

V: TRBV5-6
J: TRBJ1-2
CDR3: ASSLSRNYGYT

V: TRBV10-3
J: TRBJ1-2
CDR3: AISGHGASGYT

V: TRBV4-2
J: TRBJ2-5
CDR3: ASSQEGRGPLQETQY

V: TRBV7-2
J: TRBJ1-1
CDR3: ASSLAANTEAF

V: TRBV6-1
J: TRBJ2-5
CDR3: ASSEVRDSLTETQY

V: TRBV2
J: TRBJ1-1
CDR3: ASRAAVNTEAF

V: TRBV7-9
J: TRBJ2-3
CDR3: ASSHRGYTDTQY

V: TRBV7-6
J: TRBJ2-7
CDR3: ASSLASTYEQY

V: TRBV2
J: TRBJ1-6
CDR3: ASSLGGINSPLH

V: TRBV27
J: TRBJ1-2
CDR3: ASSSTGEPFGYT

V: TRBV5-4
J: TRBJ1-2
CDR3: ASSDPGQGTDGYGYT

V: TRBV30
J: TRBJ2-7
CDR3: AWSVGSEYEQY

V: TRBV5-1
J: TRBJ2-2
CDR3: ASSLARPTGELF

V: TRBV6-4
J: TRBJ1-1
CDR3: ASSPGEEDTEAF

V: TRBV9
J: TRBJ1-2
CDR3: ASSGDRGQGSYGYT

V: TRBV6-6
J: TRBJ1-4
CDR3: ASRPGWQTGEKLF

V: TRBV4-1
J: TRBJ2-3
CDR3: ASSLTGKTDTQY

V: TRBV30
J: TRBJ2-1
CDR3: AWRLPGTGNYNEQF

V: TRBV6-5
J: TRBJ2-1
CDR3: ASSYLQATYNEQF

V: TRBV5-6
J: TRBJ1-4
CDR3: ASSFLRTGPNEKLF

V: TRBV7-2
J: TRBJ1-5
CDR3: ASSLAGGNSNQPQH

V: TRBV5-4
J: TRBJ2-1
CDR3: ASSPGTSRDEQF

V: TRBV19
J: TRBJ1-1
CDR3: ASSTWTALVLNTEAF

V: TRBV5-4
J: TRBJ1-1
CDR3: ASSYRDSQAF

V: TRBV30
J: TRBJ2-1
CDR3: AWSVSSSGSPFRYNEQF

V: TRBV7-9
J: TRBJ2-7
CDR3: ASSLSPHQGAINEQY

V: TRBV27
J: TRBJ2-1
CDR3: ASSSDRSTYNEQF

V: TRBV7-9
J: TRBJ2-5
CDR3: ASSSTWEQY

V: TRBV4-2
J: TRBJ2-6
CDR3: ASSLWTSGGATGANVLT

V: TRBV5-4
J: TRBJ1-2
CDR3: ASSPDRGHGYT

V: TRBV18
J: TRBJ1-5
CDR3: ASSLRQGNNQPQH